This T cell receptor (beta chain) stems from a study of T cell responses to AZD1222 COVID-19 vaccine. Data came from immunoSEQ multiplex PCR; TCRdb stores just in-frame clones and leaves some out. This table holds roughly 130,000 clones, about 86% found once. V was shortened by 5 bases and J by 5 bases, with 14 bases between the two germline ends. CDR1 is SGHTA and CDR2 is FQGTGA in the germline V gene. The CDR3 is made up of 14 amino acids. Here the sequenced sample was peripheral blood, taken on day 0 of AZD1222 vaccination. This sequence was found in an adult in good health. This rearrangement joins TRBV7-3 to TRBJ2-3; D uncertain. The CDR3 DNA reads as TGTGCCAGCAGCCCAGACTCCCAAGTAGATACGCAGTATTTT. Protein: CASSPDSQVDTQYF.